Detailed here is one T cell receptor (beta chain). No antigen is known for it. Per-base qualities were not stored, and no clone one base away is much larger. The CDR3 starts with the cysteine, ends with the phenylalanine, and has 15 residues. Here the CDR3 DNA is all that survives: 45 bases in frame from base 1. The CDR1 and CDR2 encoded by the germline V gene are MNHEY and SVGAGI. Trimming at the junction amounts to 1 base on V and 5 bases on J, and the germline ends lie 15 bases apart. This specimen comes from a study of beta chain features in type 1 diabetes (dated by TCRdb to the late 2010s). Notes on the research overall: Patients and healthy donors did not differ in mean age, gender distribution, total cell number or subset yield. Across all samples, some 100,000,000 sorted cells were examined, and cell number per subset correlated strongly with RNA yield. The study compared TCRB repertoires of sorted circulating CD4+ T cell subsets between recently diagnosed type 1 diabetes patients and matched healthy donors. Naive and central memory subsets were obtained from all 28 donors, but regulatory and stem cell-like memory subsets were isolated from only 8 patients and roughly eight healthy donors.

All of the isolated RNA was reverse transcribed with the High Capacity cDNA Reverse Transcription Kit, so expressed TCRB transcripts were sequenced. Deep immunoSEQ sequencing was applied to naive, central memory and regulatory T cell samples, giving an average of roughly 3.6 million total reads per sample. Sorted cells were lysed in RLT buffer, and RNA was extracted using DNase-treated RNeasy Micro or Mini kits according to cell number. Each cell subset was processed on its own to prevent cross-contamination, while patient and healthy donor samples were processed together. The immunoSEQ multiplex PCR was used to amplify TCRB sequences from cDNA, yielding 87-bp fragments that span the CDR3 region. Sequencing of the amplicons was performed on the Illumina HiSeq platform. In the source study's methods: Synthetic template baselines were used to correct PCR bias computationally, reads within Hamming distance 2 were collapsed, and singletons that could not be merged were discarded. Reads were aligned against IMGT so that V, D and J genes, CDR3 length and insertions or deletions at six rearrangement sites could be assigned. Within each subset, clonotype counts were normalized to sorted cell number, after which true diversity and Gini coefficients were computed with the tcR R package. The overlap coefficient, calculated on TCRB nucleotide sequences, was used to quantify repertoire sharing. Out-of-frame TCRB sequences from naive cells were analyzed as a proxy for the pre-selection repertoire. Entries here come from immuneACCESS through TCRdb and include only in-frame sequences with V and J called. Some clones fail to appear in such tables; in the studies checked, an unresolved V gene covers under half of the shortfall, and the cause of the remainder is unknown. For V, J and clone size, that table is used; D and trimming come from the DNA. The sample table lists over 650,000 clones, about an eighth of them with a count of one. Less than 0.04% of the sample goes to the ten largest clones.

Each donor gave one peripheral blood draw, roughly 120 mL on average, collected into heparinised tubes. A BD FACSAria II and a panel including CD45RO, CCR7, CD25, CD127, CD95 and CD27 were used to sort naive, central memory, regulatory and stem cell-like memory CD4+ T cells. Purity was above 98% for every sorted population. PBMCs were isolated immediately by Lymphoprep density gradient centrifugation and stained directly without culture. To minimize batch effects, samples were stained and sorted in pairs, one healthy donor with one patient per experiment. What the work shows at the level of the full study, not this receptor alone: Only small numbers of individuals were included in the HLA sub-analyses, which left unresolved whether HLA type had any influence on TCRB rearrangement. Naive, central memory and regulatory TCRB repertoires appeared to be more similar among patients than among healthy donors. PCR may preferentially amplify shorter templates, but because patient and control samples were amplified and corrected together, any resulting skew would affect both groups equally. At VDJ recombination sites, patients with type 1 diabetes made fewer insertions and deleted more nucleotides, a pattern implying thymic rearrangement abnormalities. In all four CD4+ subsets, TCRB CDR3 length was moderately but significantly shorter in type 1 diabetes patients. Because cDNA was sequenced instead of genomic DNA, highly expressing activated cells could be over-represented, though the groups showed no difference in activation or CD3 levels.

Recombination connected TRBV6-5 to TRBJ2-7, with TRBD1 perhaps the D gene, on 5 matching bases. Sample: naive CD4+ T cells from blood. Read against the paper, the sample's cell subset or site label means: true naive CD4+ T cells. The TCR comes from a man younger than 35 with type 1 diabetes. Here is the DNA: TGTGCCAGCAGTTACTTTGGGCAGGGCAGCGACGAGCAGTACTTC. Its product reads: CASSYFGQGSDEQYF.